This TCR beta chain was documented in a study of T cells in Graves' hyperthyroidism and ophthalmopathy (dated by TCRdb to between 2018 and 2021). In terms of the full investigation: Peripheral blood samples were taken at the time of initial diagnosis, prior to any treatment. To identify distinguishing TCR V-J signatures, a discovery cohort of 100 or so patients was used, comprising some 45 with Graves' ophthalmopathy and approximately 57 with stable Graves' hyperthyroidism. Prospective prediction of ophthalmopathy was tested in an independent validation cohort of about 19 hyperthyroidism patients and 15 to 17 patients who later progressed to ophthalmopathy. The roughly 90 discovery patients were divided at random into training and test sets in a 7:3 ratio. In roughly six Graves' hyperthyroidism patients, the study also compared T-cell repertoires from thyroid tissue with T-cell repertoires from blood. Once sampling was done, hyperthyroidism patients were given methimazole at a starting dose of 30 mg daily, whereas ophthalmopathy patients were given high-dose intravenous methylprednisolone. According to the paper, TCR Vbeta CDR3 sequencing was carried out on about 140 peripheral blood samples, which came from under 50 ophthalmopathy, approximately 72 hyperthyroidism and some 17 progressor patients.

What the study reported, not specific to this receptor: Sample size was not statistically predetermined, and investigators were not blinded to group allocation. In validation, the model predicted progression to ophthalmopathy with approximately 71% sensitivity and 72% to 85% specificity, a median of approximately 6.7 months before onset. Most expanded thyroid clonotypes (frequency above 0.001) were also detected in blood, suggesting blood repertoires may reflect thyroid immune responses. A model built on a 13 V-J signature distinguished ophthalmopathy from stable hyperthyroidism, reaching 85% to 90% sensitivity and around 82% specificity in cross-validation and 80%/75% in testing.

The TCR beta CDR3 regions were amplified from RNA transcripts. For the first round of RT-PCR on the TCR CDR3, the HTBI primer set was used together with the Qiagen OneStep RT-PCR kit. Libraries were constructed in a second round of multiplex PCR, after which size selection and purification were carried out. Paired-end sequencing of the libraries was performed with 100 bp reads on an Illumina HiSeq2000. Per the original workflow: SOAPnuke was used to process the raw data, throwing out any read that contained adapters or uncalled bases, had a mean Phred below 15, or lacked an exact constant-primer or identifier match. COPE v1.2.5 was used to merge the high-quality paired reads, and each unique nucleotide sequence was defined as a clonotype. MiTCR v1.1 was used to align clonotypes to the IMGT TRBV, TRBD and TRBJ reference segments. The analysis included only V-J combinations with a frequency above 0.0001, which together covered around 99% of the repertoires. A TCS score was defined as the ratio of F50 (clonal expansion) to E x V (chaos), with BLOSUM62-based TCRdist applied between CDR3 peptides within each V-J. Welch's t-statistics and random forest reduced around 520 V-J features to roughly 13, which were used in a naive Bayes classifier (R e1071). TCRdb reprocessed the public reads (quality trimming at Q25 with fastp, clone calling with MiXCR) and kept in-frame beta chains. Rows matching on CDR3 protein sequence are summarized as one entry with the most common DNA and genes. TCRdb's processing, not the authors' own work, is the source of the V and J calls. The sample includes about 500,000 distinct CDR3 sequences, with 15% to 20% observed a single time. The ten biggest clones cover around 32% of the sample.

As encoded in the germline V gene, CDR1 is SGHTA while CDR2 is FQGNSA. The CDR3 has 15 amino acids, counting the end cysteine and phenylalanine. The read is trimmed to its CDR3 DNA, 45 bases read in frame from base 1. The trim is 4 bases for V and 9 bases for J, with a gap of 19 bases between the germline ends. Ophthalmopathy patients had moderately to severely active disease, with a Clinical Activity Score of 3 or more, a NOSPECS grade of 4 or more, and a disease duration of less than 3 months. The study excluded patients with uncontrolled infections, other autoimmune diseases, pregnancy or lactation. Clinical symptoms, serum thyroxine and TRAb, thyroid ultrasound, and orbital computed tomography formed the basis for the diagnoses. PBMCs were isolated from about 10 ml of fresh peripheral blood by Ficoll-Paque density gradient centrifugation. Total RNA was extracted with Trizol reagent, and quality was checked on an Agilent 2100 Bioanalyzer.

This clonotype was seen at least ten times. No antigen is known for it. No base quality values were provided; no much bigger clone lies one nucleotide off. This TCR was sampled from a woman in her twenties or thirties with Graves' ophthalmopathy. Specimen: blood. The chain is encoded by TRBV7-2 joined to TRBJ2-1; TRBD1 is a possible D gene, resting on 6 matching bases. The encoded CDR3 is CASSSRTTGIREQFF. The DNA sequence reads TGTGCCAGCAGCTCAAGAACAACAGGGATTCGTGAGCAGTTCTTC.